This TCR beta chain was documented in a study of blood T cells in healthy people across ages. General observations from the study: Older age went with lower TCR beta diversity per million T cells, in a roughly linear way.

Sample-barcoded 5' priming and a J-beta primer mix drove a second PCR of about 7 to 11 cycles. TCRdb re-derived calls from the 5' RACE reads in MiXCR, one entry per CDR3 protein. This sample has about 830,000 distinct CDR3 sequences; approximately 59% occur once, and the top ten carry around a quarter. Isolation per sample recovered at least 7 million PBMCs. For this clonotype: Its antigen is currently unknown.

The material sequenced was blood. This TCR derives from a man between 25 and 39 years old in good health.

The CDR3 here is CASSWSDSAGELFF. The CDR3 region has the DNA TGTGCCAGCAGCTGGTCGGATAGCGCCGGGGAGCTGTTTTTT. The rearrangement uses TRBV11-2 and TRBJ2-2; tentative D call: TRBD2 (5 bases). CDR1 and CDR2 (germline): SGHAT, FQNNGV. The V gene lost 4 bases and the J gene lost 6 bases, with 12 bases spanning the gap. There are 14 residues in the CDR3.